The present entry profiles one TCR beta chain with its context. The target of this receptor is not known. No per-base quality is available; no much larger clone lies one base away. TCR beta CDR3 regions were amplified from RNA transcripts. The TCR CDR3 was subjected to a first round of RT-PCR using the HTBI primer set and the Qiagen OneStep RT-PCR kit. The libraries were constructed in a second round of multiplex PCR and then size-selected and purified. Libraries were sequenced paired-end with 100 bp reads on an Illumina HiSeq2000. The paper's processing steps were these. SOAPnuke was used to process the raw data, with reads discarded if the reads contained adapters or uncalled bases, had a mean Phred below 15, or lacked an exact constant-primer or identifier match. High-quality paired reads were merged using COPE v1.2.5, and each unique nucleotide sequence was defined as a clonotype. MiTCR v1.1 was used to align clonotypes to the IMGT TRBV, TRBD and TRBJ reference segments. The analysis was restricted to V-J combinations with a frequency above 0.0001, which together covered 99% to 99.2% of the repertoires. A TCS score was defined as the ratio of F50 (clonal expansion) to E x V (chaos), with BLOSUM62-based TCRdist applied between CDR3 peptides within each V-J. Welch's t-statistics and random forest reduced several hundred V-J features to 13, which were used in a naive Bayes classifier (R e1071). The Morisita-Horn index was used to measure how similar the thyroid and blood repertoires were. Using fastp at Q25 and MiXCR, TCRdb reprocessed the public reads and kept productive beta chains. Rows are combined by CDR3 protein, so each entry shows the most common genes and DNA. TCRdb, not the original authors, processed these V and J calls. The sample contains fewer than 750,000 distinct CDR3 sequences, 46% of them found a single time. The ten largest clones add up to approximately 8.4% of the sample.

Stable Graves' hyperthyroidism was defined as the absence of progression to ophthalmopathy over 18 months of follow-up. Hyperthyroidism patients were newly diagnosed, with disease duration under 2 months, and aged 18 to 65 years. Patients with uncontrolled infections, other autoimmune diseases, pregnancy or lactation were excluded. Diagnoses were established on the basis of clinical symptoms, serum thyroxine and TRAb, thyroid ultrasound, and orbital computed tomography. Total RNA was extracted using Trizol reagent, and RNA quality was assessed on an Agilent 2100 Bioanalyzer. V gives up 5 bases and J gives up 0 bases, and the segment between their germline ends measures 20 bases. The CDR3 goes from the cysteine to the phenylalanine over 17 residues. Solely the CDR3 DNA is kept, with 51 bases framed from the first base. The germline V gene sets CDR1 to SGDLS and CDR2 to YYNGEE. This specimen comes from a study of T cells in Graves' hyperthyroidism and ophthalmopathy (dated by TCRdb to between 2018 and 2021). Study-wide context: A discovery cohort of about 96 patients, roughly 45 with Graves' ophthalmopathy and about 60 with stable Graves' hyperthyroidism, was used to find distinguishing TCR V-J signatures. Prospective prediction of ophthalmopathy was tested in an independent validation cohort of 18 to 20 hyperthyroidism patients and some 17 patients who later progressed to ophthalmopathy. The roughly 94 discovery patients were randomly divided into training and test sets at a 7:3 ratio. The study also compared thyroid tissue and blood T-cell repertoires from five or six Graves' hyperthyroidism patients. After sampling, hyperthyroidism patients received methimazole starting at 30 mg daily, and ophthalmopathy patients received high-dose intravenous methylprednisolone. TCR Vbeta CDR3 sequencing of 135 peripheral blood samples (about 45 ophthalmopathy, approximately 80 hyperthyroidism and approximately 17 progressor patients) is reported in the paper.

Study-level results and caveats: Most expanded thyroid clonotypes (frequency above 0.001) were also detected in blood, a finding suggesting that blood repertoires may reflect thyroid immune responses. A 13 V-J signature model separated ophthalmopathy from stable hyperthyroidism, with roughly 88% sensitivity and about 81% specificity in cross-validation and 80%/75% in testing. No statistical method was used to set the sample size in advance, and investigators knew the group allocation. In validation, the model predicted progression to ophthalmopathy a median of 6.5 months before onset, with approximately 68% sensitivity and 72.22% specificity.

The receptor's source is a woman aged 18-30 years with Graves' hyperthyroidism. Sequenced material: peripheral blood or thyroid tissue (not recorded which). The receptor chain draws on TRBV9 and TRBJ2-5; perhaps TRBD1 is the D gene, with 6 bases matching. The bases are TGTGCCAGCAGTTTGTGGGCAGGGGCTGGAAACCAAGAGACCCAGTACTTC. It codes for CASSLWAGAGNQETQYF.